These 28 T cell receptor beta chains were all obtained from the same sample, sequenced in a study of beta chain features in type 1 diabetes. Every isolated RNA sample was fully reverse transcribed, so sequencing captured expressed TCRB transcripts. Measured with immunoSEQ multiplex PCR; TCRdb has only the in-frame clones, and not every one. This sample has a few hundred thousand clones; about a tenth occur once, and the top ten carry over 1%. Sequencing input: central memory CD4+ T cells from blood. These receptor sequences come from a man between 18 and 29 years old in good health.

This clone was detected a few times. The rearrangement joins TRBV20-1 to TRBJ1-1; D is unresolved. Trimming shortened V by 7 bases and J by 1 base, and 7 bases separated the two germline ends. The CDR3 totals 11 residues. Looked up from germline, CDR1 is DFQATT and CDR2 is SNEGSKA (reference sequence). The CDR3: CSVWWNTEAFF. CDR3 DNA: TGCAGTGTTTGGTGGAACACTGAAGCTTTCTTT.

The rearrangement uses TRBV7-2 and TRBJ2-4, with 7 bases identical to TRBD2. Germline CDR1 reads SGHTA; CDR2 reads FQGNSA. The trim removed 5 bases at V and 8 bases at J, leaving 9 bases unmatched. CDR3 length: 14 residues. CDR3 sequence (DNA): TGTGCCAGCAGCCCAAGAGGCGGGAGCGACATTCAGTACTTC. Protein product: CASSPRGGSDIQYF.

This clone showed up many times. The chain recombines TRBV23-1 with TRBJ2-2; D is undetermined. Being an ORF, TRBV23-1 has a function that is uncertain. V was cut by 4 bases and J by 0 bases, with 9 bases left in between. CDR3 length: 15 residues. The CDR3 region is CASSPITANTGELFF. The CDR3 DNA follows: TGCGCCAGCAGTCCAATTACAGCGAACACCGGGGAGCTGTTTTTT.

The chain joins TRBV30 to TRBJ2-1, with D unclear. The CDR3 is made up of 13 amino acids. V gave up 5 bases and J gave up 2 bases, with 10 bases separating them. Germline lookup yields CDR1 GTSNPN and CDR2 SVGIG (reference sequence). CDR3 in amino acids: CAWSPPPYNEQFF. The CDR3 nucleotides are TGTGCCTGGTCACCCCCTCCCTACAATGAGCAGTTCTTC. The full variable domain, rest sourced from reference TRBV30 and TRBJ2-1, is SQTIHQWPATLVQPVGSPLSLECTVEGTSNPNLYWYRQAAGRGLQLLFYSVGIGQISSEVPQNLSASRPQDRQFILSSKKLLLSDSGFYLCAWSPPPYNEQFFGPGTRLTVL.

The CDR3 protein is CAIRPDRGFFEAFF. The CDR3 region has the DNA TGTGCCATCAGACCCGACAGGGGGTTTTTTGAAGCTTTCTTT. V is TRBV10-3 and J is TRBJ1-1; 9 positions match TRBD1. The J segment lost 7 bases and the V segment lost 6 bases, leaving 9 bases of the junction unmatched. The length of the CDR3 is 14 residues. Germline CDR1 and CDR2: ENHRY and SYGVKD.

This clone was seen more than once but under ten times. CDR3 nucleotides: TGTGCCTGGAGTGTTTTTCAGAGGACTGAAGCTTTCTTT. The encoded protein is CAWSVFQRTEAFF. The chain couples TRBV30 to TRBJ1-1; D gene uncertain. CDR1 GTSNPN and CDR2 SVGIG come from the germline V gene (reference sequence). Trimming took off 0 bases at V and 5 bases at J, with 10 bases between the two ends. CDR3 length: 13 amino acids. The variable domain in full, with the rest retrieved from reference TRBV30 and TRBJ1-1, is SQTIHQWPATLVQPVGSPLSLECTVEGTSNPNLYWYRQAAGRGLQLLFYSVGIGQISSEVPQNLSASRPQDRQFILSSKKLLLSDSGFYLCAWSVFQRTEAFFGQGTRLTVV.

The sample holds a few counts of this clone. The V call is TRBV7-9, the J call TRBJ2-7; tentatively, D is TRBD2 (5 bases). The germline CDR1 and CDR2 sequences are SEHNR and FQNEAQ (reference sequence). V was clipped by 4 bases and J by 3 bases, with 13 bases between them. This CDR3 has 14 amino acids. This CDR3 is CASSSRTGIYEQYF. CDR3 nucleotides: TGTGCCAGCAGCTCGCGTACGGGGATCTACGAGCAGTACTTC.

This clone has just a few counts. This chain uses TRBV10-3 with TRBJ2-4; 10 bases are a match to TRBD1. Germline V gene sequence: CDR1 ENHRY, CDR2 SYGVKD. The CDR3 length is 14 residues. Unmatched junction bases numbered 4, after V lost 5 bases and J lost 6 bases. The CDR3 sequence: CAISMTGGLNIQYF. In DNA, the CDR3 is TGTGCCATCAGTATGACAGGGGGCTTAAACATTCAGTACTTC.

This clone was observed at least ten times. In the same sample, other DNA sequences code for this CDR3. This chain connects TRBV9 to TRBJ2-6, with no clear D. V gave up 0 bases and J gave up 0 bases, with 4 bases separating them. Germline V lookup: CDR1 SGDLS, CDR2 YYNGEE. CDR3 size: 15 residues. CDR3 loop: CASSVGSSGANVLTF. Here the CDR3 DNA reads TGTGCCAGCAGCGTAGGAAGCTCTGGGGCCAACGTCCTGACTTTC.

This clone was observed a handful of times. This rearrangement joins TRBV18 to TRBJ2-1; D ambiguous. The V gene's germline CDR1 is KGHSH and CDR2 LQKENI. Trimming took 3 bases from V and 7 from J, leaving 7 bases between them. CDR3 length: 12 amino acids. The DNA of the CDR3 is TGTGCCAGCTCACCGTCCAGGAATGAGCAGTTCTTC. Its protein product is CASSPSRNEQFF.

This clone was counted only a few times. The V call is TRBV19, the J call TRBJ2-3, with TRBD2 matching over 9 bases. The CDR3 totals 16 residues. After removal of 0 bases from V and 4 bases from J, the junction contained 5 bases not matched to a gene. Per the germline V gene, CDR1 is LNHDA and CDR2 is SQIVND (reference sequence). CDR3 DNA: TGTGCCAGTAGTATAGATCCTAGCGGGGATGCAGATACGCAGTATTTT. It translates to CASSIDPSGDADTQYF.

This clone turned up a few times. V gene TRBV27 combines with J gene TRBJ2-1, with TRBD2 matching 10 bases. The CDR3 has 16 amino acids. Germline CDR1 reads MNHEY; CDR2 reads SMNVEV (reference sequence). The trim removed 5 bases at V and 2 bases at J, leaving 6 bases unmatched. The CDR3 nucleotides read TGTGCCAGCAGTAGACTAAGCGGGAGGGCCTACAATGAGCAGTTCTTC. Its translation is CASSRLSGRAYNEQFF.

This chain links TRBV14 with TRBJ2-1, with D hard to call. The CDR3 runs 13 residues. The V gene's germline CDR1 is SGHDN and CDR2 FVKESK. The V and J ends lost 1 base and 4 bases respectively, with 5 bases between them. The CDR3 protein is CASSQGIYNEQFF. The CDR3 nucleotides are TGTGCCAGCAGCCAAGGGATTTACAATGAGCAGTTCTTC.

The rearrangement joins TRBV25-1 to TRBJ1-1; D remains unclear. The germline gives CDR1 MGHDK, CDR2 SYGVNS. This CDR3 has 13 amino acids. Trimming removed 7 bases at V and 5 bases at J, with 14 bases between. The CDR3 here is CASTEGKGTEAFF. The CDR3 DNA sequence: TGTGCCAGCACCGAGGGTAAGGGTACTGAAGCTTTCTTT.

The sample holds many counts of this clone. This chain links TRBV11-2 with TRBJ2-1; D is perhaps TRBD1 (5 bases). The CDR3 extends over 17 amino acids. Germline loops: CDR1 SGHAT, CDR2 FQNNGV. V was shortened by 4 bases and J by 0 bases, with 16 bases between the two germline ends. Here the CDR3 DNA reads TGTGCCAGCAGCTCCATAAAGGGGCTCCGCTCCTACAATGAGCAGTTCTTC. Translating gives CASSSIKGLRSYNEQFF.

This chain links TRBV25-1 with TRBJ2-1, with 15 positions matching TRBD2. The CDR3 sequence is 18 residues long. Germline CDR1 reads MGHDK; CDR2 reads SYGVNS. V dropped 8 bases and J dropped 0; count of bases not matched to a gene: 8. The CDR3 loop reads CASAFGLAGGSSYNEQFF. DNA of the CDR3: TGTGCCAGCGCCTTCGGACTAGCGGGAGGGAGCTCCTACAATGAGCAGTTCTTC.

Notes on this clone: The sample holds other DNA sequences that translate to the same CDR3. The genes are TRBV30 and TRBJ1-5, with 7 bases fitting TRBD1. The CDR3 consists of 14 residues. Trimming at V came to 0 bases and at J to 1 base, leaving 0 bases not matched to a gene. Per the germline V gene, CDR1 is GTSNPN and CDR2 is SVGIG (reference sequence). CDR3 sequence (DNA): TGTGCCTGGAGTGTAGGGGGCAGCAATCAGCCCCAGCATTTT. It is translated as CAWSVGGSNQPQHF.

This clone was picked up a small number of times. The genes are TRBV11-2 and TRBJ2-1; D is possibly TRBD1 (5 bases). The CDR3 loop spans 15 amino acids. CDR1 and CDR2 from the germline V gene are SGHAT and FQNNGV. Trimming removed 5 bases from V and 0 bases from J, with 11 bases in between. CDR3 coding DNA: TGTGCCAGCAGCCCGGACACGAGCTCCTACAATGAGCAGTTCTTC. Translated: CASSPDTSSYNEQFF.

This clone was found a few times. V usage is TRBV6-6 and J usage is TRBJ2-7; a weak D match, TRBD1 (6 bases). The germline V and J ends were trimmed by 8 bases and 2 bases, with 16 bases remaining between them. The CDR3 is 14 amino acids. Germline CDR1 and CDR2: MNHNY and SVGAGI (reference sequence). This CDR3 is CASRPQGWAYEQYF. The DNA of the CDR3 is TGTGCCAGCCGTCCGCAGGGGTGGGCCTACGAGCAGTACTTC.

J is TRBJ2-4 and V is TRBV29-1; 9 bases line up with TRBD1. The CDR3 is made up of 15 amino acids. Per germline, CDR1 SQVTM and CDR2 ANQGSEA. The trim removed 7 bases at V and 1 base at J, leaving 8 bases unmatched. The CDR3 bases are TGCAGCGGCGGCCGGGGACAGGGCGCCAAAAACATTCAGTACTTC. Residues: CSGGRGQGAKNIQYF.

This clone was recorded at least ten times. CDR3 sequence (DNA): TGTGCCAGCAGCTTAGTAGCGGGAGTTCAGTACTTC. Translating it yields CASSLVAGVQYF. The chain has TRBV7-9 and TRBJ2-7, with TRBD2 matching 9 bases. V gave up 1 base and J gave up 10 bases; unmatched junction bases: 2. This CDR3 is built from 12 residues. CDR1 SEHNR and CDR2 FQNEAQ come from the germline V gene (reference sequence).

CDR3 loop: CASSMGGWGYEQYF. For the CDR3, the DNA is TGTGCCAGCAGCATGGGCGGCTGGGGCTACGAGCAGTACTTC. This chain connects TRBV6-1 to TRBJ2-7; D not certain. Germline-derived CDR1 and CDR2 are MNHNS and SASEGT. This CDR3 is built from 14 residues. V was pared by 6 bases and J by 3 bases, with 15 bases between.

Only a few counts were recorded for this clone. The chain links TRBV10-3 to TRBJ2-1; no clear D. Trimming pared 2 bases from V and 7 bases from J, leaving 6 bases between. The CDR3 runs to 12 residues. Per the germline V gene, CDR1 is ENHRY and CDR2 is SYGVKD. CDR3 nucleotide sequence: TGTGCCATCAGTGAGGCGTTGAATGAGCAGTTCTTC. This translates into CAISEALNEQFF.

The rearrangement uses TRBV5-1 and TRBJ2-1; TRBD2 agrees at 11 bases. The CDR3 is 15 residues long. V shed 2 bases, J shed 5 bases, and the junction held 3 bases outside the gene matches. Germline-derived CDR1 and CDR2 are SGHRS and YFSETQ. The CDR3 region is CASSLLAGVNNEQFF. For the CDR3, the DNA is TGCGCCAGCAGCTTACTAGCGGGAGTTAACAATGAGCAGTTCTTC.

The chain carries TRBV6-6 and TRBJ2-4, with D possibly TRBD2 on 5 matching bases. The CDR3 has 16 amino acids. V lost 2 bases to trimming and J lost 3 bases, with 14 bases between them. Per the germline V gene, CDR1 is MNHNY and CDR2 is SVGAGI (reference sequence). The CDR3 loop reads CASSYKVGERKNIQYF. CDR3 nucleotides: TGTGCCAGCAGTTACAAAGTGGGAGAGCGCAAAAACATTCAGTACTTC.

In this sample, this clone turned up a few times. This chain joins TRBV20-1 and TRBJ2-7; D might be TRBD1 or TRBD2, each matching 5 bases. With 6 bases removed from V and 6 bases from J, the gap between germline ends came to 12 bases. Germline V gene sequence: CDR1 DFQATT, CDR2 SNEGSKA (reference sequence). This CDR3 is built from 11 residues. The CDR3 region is CSAPGTPEQYF. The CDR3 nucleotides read TGCAGTGCACCCGGGACCCCCGAGCAGTACTTC.

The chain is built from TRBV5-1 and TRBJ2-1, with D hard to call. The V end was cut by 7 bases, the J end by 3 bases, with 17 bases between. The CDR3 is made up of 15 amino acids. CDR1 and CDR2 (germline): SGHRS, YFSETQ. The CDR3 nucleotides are TGCGCCAGCGTTCCCCTCTCCCCCGACTACAATGAGCAGTTCTTC. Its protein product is CASVPLSPDYNEQFF. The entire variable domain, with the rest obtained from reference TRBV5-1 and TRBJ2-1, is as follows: KAGVTQTPRYLIKTRGQQVTLSCSPISGHRSVSWYQQTPGQGLQFLFEYFSETQRNKGNFPGRFSGRQFSNSRSEMNVSTLELGDSALYLCASVPLSPDYNEQFFGPGTRLTVL.

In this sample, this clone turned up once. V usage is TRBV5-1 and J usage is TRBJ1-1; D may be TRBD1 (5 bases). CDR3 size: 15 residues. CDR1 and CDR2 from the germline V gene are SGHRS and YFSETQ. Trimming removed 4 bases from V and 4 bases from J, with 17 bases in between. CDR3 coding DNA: TGCGCCAGCAGCACAGGTGGGGGATCGGGCACTGAAGCTTTCTTT. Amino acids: CASSTGGGSGTEAFF. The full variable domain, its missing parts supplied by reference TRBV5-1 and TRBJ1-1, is KAGVTQTPRYLIKTRGQQVTLSCSPISGHRSVSWYQQTPGQGLQFLFEYFSETQRNKGNFPGRFSGRQFSNSRSEMNVSTLELGDSALYLCASSTGGGSGTEAFFGQGTRLTVV.